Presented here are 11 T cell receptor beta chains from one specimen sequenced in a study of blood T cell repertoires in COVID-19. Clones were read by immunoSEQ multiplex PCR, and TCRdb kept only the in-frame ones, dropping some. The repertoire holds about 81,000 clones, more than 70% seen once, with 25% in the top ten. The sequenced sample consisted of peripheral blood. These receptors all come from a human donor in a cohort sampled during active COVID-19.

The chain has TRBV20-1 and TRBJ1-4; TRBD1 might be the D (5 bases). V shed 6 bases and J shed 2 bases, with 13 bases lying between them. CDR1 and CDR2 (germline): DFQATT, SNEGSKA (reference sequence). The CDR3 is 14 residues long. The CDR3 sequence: CSASPDMTNEKLFF. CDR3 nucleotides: TGCAGTGCCAGTCCGGACATGACTAATGAAAAACTGTTTTTT.

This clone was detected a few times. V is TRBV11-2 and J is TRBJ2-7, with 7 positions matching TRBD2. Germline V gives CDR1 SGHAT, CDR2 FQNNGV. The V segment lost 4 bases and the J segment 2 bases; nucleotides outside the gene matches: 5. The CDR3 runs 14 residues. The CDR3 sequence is CASSSSGLAYEQYF. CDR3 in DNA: TGTGCCAGCAGCTCGAGCGGACTAGCCTACGAGCAGTACTTC.

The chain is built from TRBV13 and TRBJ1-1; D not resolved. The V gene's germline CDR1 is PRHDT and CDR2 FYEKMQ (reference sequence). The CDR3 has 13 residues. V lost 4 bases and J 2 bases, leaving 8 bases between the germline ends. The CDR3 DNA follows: TGTGCCAGCAGCTCGGGGAGAAACACTGAAGCTTTCTTT. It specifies CASSSGRNTEAFF.

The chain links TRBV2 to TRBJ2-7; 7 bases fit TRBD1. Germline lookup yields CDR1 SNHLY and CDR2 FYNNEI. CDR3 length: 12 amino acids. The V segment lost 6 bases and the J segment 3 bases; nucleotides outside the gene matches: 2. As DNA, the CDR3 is TGTGCCAGCAGCGGACAGGTCTACGAGCAGTACTTC. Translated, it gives CASSGQVYEQYF.

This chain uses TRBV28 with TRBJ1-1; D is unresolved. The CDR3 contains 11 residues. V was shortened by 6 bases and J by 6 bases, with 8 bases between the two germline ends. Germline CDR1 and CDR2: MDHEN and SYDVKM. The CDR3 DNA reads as TGTGCCAGCAGCCACGGGGCTGAAGCTTTCTTT. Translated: CASSHGAEAFF. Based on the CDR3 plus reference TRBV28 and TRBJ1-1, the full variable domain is DVKVTQSSRYLVKRTGEKVFLECVQDMDHENMFWYRQDPGLGLRLIYFSYDVKMKEKGDIPEGYSVSREKKERFSLILESASTNQTSMYLCASSHGAEAFFGQGTRLTVV.

CDR3 nucleotides: TGTGCCAGCAGTAGAAAGTTGGACAGGGGGCTCGGCGAGCAGTACTTC. Amino acids: CASSRKLDRGLGEQYF. This sequence joins TRBV5-6 and TRBJ2-7; 11 bases align to TRBD1. The CDR3 contains 16 residues. Germline CDR1 reads SGHDT; CDR2 reads YYEEEE. The trim removed 5 bases at V and 6 bases at J, leaving 13 bases unmatched.

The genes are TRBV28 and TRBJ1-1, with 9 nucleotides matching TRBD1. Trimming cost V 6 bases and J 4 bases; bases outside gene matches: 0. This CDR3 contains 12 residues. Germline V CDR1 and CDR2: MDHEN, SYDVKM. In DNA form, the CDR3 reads TGTGCCAGCAGGACAGGGGGCACTGAAGCTTTCTTT. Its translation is CASRTGGTEAFF.

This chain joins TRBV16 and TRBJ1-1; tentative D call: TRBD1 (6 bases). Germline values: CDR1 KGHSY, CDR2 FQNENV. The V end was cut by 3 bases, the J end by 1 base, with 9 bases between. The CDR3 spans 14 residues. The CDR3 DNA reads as TGTGCCAGCAGCCACTGGACAGAGAACACTGAAGCTTTCTTT. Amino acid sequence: CASSHWTENTEAFF.

The CDR3 loop is CASSEGVRYNEQFF. CDR3 DNA sequence: TGTGCCAGCAGTGAAGGGGTCAGGTACAATGAGCAGTTCTTC. The chain is built from TRBV6-1 and TRBJ2-1; no firm D call. Per the germline V gene, CDR1 is MNHNS and CDR2 is SASEGT. V lost 1 base and J 4 bases, leaving 8 bases between the germline ends. The CDR3 totals 14 residues.

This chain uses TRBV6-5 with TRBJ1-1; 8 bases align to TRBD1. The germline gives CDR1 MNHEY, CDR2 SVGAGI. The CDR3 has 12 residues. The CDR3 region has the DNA TGTGTCTCGGACAGGGCGGGGACTGAAGCTTTCTTT. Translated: CVSDRAGTEAFF.

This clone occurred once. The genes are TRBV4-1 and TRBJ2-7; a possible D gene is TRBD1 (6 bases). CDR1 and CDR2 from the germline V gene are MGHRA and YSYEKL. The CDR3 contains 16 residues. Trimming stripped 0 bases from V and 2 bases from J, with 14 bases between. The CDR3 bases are TGCGCCAGCAGCCAAGATTGGCCAGGGGTGACCTACGAGCAGTACTTC. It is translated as CASSQDWPGVTYEQYF.